Presented here are 6 T cell receptor beta chains from one specimen sequenced in a study of regulatory T cells in long-lasting Graves disease. In building TCR beta libraries, iRepertoire HTBI primers were used together with Arm-PCR of CDR3 regions. TCRdb ran MiXCR on the multiplex PCR reads and lists one entry per CDR3 protein. The table has under 500,000 distinct CDR3 sequences, under 25% seen once; the top ten hold over 7.5%. Time point: persistent/refractory GD, antithyroid drugs over 5 years with positive TRAb. PBMC-derived RNA was used for the TCR library. The sample here was peripheral blood mononuclear cells (PBMCs), taken when the disease was refractory, from a patient treated with antithyroid drugs. Receptors were obtained from a female donor with Graves disease.

This clonotype was seen many times. The V and J genes are TRBV20-1 and TRBJ1-2, with a weak D call TRBD1 (6 bases). Germline V gene data show CDR1 as DFQATT and CDR2 as SNEGSKA (reference sequence). The CDR3 has 15 amino acids. Trimming removed 0 bases at V and 3 bases at J, with 14 bases between. The CDR3: CSARDLQGLDYGYTF. The CDR3 DNA sequence: TGCAGTGCTAGAGACCTACAGGGCCTTGACTATGGCTACACCTTC.

This clonotype was detected many times. The rearrangement links TRBV3-1 to TRBJ1-6, with 9 bases matching TRBD1. Trimming at V came to 2 bases and at J to 14 bases, leaving 10 bases not matched to a gene. In germline, CDR1 is LGHDT, CDR2 YNNKEL (reference sequence). The CDR3 has 15 residues. CDR3 nucleotides: TGTGCCAGCAGCCAATTACAGGGGGCTCAGGCCACCCTCCACTTT. This encodes CASSQLQGAQATLHF.

This clonotype appeared many times. The V call is TRBV24-1, the J call TRBJ2-7; D remains unclear. V lost 6 bases and J lost 0, with 2 bases in between. Per the germline V gene, CDR1 is KGHDR and CDR2 is SFDVKD. The CDR3 contains 11 residues. In nucleotides, the CDR3 is TGTGCCACCAGTAACTCCTACGAGCAGTACTTC. Residues: CATSNSYEQYF.

This clonotype has a handful of counts. As DNA, the CDR3 is TGCAGTGCTAGAGACGGGAAATCCCCCTACGAGCAGTACTTC. Encoded protein: CSARDGKSPYEQYF. This chain joins TRBV20-1 and TRBJ2-7, with TRBD2 as a possible D gene (5 bases). The CDR3 totals 14 residues. The V and J ends lost 0 bases and 2 bases respectively, with 11 bases between them. Germline V gives CDR1 DFQATT, CDR2 SNEGSKA (reference sequence).

The chain employs TRBV6-4 and TRBJ1-3, with D unclear. CDR3 length: 15 residues. CDR1 is MRHNA and CDR2 is SNTAGT in the germline V gene. Trimming removed 11 bases from V and 1 base from J, with 18 bases in between. DNA for the CDR3: TGTGCCTGGTCGGTCGACCCACATTCTGGAAACACCATATATTTT. Protein sequence: CAWSVDPHSGNTIYF.

This clonotype was seen repeatedly, ten times or more. The chain is built from TRBV18 and TRBJ1-5; D uncertain. The germline CDR1 and CDR2 sequences are KGHSH and LQKENI. The CDR3 runs to 15 residues. V was pared by 6 bases and J by 3 bases, with 15 bases between. CDR3 sequence: CASSPMDAANQPQHF. CDR3 nucleotides: TGTGCCAGCTCTCCTATGGACGCGGCCAATCAGCCCCAGCATTTT.